This T cell receptor beta chain was sequenced during a study of vaccination and CD4 T cells after COVID-19. Overall study context: Every participant was given two doses of BNT162b2 or mRNA-1273 vaccine. Convalescent patients gave post-COVID blood a median about 95 days post-diagnosis, range 35 to 161.

In the case of this clonotype: Its antigen is unidentified.

As to treatment: roughly 11-day PBMC culture with coronavirus spike peptide pools or control peptides (ViraFEST assay). The study's findings and limits: Within the convalescent patients, spike mono-reactivity was found in 304 of 307 vaccine-specific clones.

Sequenced with the Oncomine TCR Beta short-read assay was DNA taken from cultured CD4+ T cells. TCRdb analysed the PCR reads with MiXCR anew, one entry per CDR3 protein. The repertoire includes about 25,000 distinct CDR3 sequences, roughly three fifths of them detected once, and roughly 2.8% sits in the top ten. The sequencing input was CD4+ T cells from blood, cultured in vitro. This sequence originates from a human donor who had recovered from COVID-19.

The CDR3: CASSYPGTSGRGTDTQYF. The CDR3 nucleotides read TGTGCCAGCAGTTACCCCGGGACTAGCGGGAGAGGCACAGATACGCAGTATTTT. The chain links TRBV6-5 to TRBJ2-3, with TRBD2 matching 14 bases. J lost 1 base, V lost 2 bases, and 5 bases had no gene match. Per the germline V gene, CDR1 is MNHEY and CDR2 is SVGAGI. The CDR3 loop spans 18 amino acids.